This TCR beta chain was observed in a study of beta chain features in type 1 diabetes. Broader study findings: In every one of the four CD4+ subsets, TCRB CDR3s were moderately but significantly shorter in Type 1 diabetes patients.

All of the sorted populations showed purity greater than 95%. Isolated RNA was reverse transcribed in full, so expressed TCRB transcripts were sequenced. Generated by immunoSEQ multiplex PCR, the TCRdb table keeps only in-frame clones and is missing some. The sample carries about 150,000 clones, about 12% recorded once. A word on this clone: The target antigen is unknown.

The material sequenced was central memory CD4+ T cells from blood. This TCR derives from a man aged 18 to 29 with type 1 diabetes.

CDR3 DNA sequence: TGCGCCAGCAGCTTCTCCGGACAGGAGGAGACCCAGTACTTC. Translation: CASSFSGQEETQYF. This chain joins TRBV5-1 and TRBJ2-5; 7 positions match TRBD1. The V gene's germline CDR1 is SGHRS and CDR2 YFSETQ. Trimming took 2 bases from V and 5 from J; bases not matched to a gene: 6. The CDR3 has 14 amino acids.